These 17 T cell receptor beta chains were sequenced from one sample in a study of cytomegalovirus exposure and HLA in healthy donors. PCR primers comprised 60 Vbeta and 13 Jbeta primers. Assay used: immunoSEQ multiplex PCR; TCRdb lists only in-frame clones, some missing. The sample holds roughly 100,000 clones, roughly 80% seen once. Sequenced sample: PBMCs. These receptors all come from a female donor in good health and CMV-seropositive.

The chain recombines TRBV6-1 with TRBJ1-5; D not certain. This CDR3 is built from 14 residues. Germline loops: CDR1 MNHNS, CDR2 SASEGT. V was clipped by 7 bases and J by 2 bases, with 12 bases between them. The CDR3 protein is CASTKAARNQPQHF. DNA for the CDR3: TGTGCCAGCACCAAAGCGGCGCGCAATCAGCCCCAGCATTTT.

The chain joins TRBV15 to TRBJ2-5; the D is unclear. Per the germline V gene, CDR1 is LNHNV and CDR2 is YYDKDF (reference sequence). The V gene lost 5 bases and the J gene lost 9 bases, with 10 bases spanning the gap. The CDR3 is 11 amino acids. This chain's CDR3 is CATSERMAQYF. In DNA form, the CDR3 reads TGTGCCACCAGCGAGCGTATGGCCCAGTACTTC.

The chain combines TRBV4-1 with TRBJ2-1, with 7 positions matching TRBD1. The CDR3 runs to 15 residues. Germline trimming cut 1 base from V and 7 bases from J; bases unmatched to any gene: 7. Germline loops: CDR1 MGHRA, CDR2 YSYEKL. The CDR3 DNA is TGCGCCAGCAGCCAAGGACAGGGATTGTTGAATGAGCAGTTCTTC. Protein product: CASSQGQGLLNEQFF.

The chain combines TRBV5-4 with TRBJ2-1; the D gene is possibly TRBD2 (6 bases). Germline CDR1 is SGHNT and CDR2 is YYREEE (reference sequence). The V gene lost 0 bases and the J gene lost 6 bases, with 7 bases spanning the gap. The CDR3 totals 13 residues. CDR3 loop: CASSLAGVNEQFF. DNA for the CDR3: TGTGCCAGCAGCTTGGCGGGGGTCAATGAGCAGTTCTTC.

V is TRBV6-5 and J is TRBJ2-7; TRBD1 agrees at 8 bases. Trimming cost V 5 bases and J 1 base; bases outside gene matches: 7. This CDR3 is built from 15 residues. Germline CDR1 and CDR2: MNHEY and SVGAGI. CDR3 nucleotides: TGTGCCAGCAGTCGGTTCCGGGACAGGTCCTACGAGCAGTACTTC. It is translated as CASSRFRDRSYEQYF.

This clone was observed once. The J gene is TRBJ2-5, the V gene TRBV7-9; D perhaps matches TRBD1 (6 bases). V shed 0 bases and J shed 5 bases, with 7 bases lying between them. CDR1 is SEHNR, CDR2 FQNEAQ, per germline (reference sequence). The CDR3 totals 13 residues. The CDR3 protein is CASSLATGETQYF. The CDR3 coding sequence is TGTGCCAGCAGCTTAGCAACAGGGGAGACCCAGTACTTC.

This chain joins TRBV10-3 and TRBJ1-5; maybe TRBD1 (6 bases). Germline lookup yields CDR1 ENHRY and CDR2 SYGVKD. This CDR3 region has 16 residues. V was cut by 6 bases and J by 1 base, with 16 bases left in between. The CDR3, as DNA: TGTGCCATCAGCCCCTACAGGGTAGGAAGCAATCAGCCCCAGCATTTT. Encoded protein: CAISPYRVGSNQPQHF.

This clone has just one count. The rearrangement joins TRBV6-6 to TRBJ1-1; D is unresolved. In germline, CDR1 is MNHNY, CDR2 SVGAGI (reference sequence). The V end was cut by 0 bases, the J end by 1 base, with 6 bases between. This CDR3 has 14 amino acids. The CDR3 DNA is TGTGCCAGCAGTTACTCGCCAGGGAACACTGAAGCTTTCTTT. It translates to CASSYSPGNTEAFF.

This rearrangement joins TRBV30 to TRBJ2-4; D not certain. The CDR3 consists of 12 residues. The germline CDR1 and CDR2 sequences are GTSNPN and SVGIG (reference sequence). V was shortened by 7 bases and J by 0 bases, with 7 bases between the two germline ends. The CDR3, as DNA: TGTGCCTCCGAGATAGCCAAAAACATTCAGTACTTC. Translated, it gives CASEIAKNIQYF. Together with reference TRBV30 and TRBJ2-4, the CDR3 gives the full variable domain: SQTIHQWPATLVQPVGSPLSLECTVEGTSNPNLYWYRQAAGRGLQLLFYSVGIGQISSEVPQNLSASRPQDRQFILSSKKLLLSDSGFYLCASEIAKNIQYFGAGTRLSVL.

The rearrangement uses TRBV2 and TRBJ1-4; D uncertain. Germline V CDR1 and CDR2: SNHLY, FYNNEI. The CDR3 is 15 residues long. V was trimmed by 7 bases and J by 4 bases, leaving 16 bases between them. In DNA, the CDR3 is TGTGCCAGCAAGCCCAGTGGCGAGGGTAATGAAAAACTGTTTTTT. Its protein is CASKPSGEGNEKLFF.

This sequence joins TRBV11-1 and TRBJ1-1; possible D gene TRBD1, 6 bases. From germline, CDR1 is SGHAT and CDR2 FQDESV (reference sequence). The CDR3 consists of 16 residues. V lost 6 bases and J lost 0, with 17 bases in between. The CDR3 here is CASSPGRGKMNTEAFF. The CDR3 DNA follows: TGTGCCAGCAGTCCGGGGAGGGGGAAAATGAACACTGAAGCTTTCTTT.

This chain connects TRBV11-2 to TRBJ2-5; TRBD2 aligns across 11 bases. The assigned J gene may be wrong: the sequence end matches TRBJ2-7 better. CDR1 and CDR2 from the germline V gene are SGHAT and FQNNGV. This CDR3 has 17 residues. CDR3 nucleotide sequence: TGTGCCAGCAGCTTAGTCTTTAGCGGGAGGGCCATCTACGAGCAGTACTTC. It codes for CASSLVFSGRAIYEQYF.

The chain links TRBV11-2 to TRBJ1-5, with a weak D call TRBD1 (6 bases). V shed 0 bases and J shed 3 bases, with 18 bases lying between them. Germline-derived CDR1 and CDR2 are SGHAT and FQNNGV. The CDR3 is 18 amino acids. CDR3 nucleotide sequence: TGTGCCAGCAGCTTAGAGCCCGGGGGAGGGGGGTTCAATCAGCCCCAGCATTTT. Amino acid sequence: CASSLEPGGGGFNQPQHF.

The chain is built from TRBV15 and TRBJ2-7; a possible D gene is TRBD1 (5 bases). Between the trimmed V and J ends, which lost 0 bases and 3 bases, there was a span of 9 bases. CDR3 length equals 14 residues. Germline values: CDR1 LNHNV, CDR2 YYDKDF (reference sequence). The CDR3 reads CATSRDRTNYEQYF. The CDR3 DNA reads as TGTGCCACCAGCAGAGACAGGACAAACTACGAGCAGTACTTC.

This chain joins TRBV19 and TRBJ2-3; D is uncertain. The V gene's germline CDR1 is LNHDA and CDR2 SQIVND (reference sequence). V dropped 11 bases and J dropped 1 base, with 13 bases sitting between them. This CDR3 contains 13 residues. The CDR3 DNA is TGTGCCTCGAGGTCGTGGGGCACAGATACGCAGTATTTT. Its translation: CASRSWGTDTQYF.

The rearrangement links TRBV10-3 to TRBJ2-5, with D perhaps matching TRBD2 (5 bases). Germline values: CDR1 ENHRY, CDR2 SYGVKD. V lost 10 bases and J 2 bases, leaving 14 bases between the germline ends. The CDR3 runs 13 residues. CDR3 DNA: TGTGCCAGCCGGGTGACTAATCAAGAGACCCAGTACTTC. Translated: CASRVTNQETQYF.

The V and J genes are TRBV4-2 and TRBJ1-2, with TRBD1 matching over 8 bases. Germline CDR1 and CDR2: LGHNA and YNFKEQ. This CDR3 comprises 15 residues. J was trimmed by 7 bases and V by 1 base; bases with no gene match: 8. The CDR3: CASSQGAGGRSGYTF. In DNA, the CDR3 is TGTGCCAGCAGCCAAGGTGCAGGGGGCCGGTCTGGCTACACCTTC.